The source of this T cell receptor beta chain is a study of identical twins (dated by TCRdb to about 2016). With respect to the entire study: The study deep-sequenced TCR alpha and beta repertoires from monozygotic twins, unrelated adults of various ages and cord blood to test whether fetal clonotypes persist. To rule out contamination, the twin experiments were replicated at different times with different library preparation protocols.

General study outcomes and caveats: The excess sharing between twins in beta out-of-frame sequences was weaker because fewer shared sequences reduced the signal-to-noise ratio. Abundant cord blood beta clonotypes carried fewer insertions; young adult naive repertoires showed a weaker similar trend, while memory repertoires showed none. Invariant T cells such as MAIT and iNKT could partly confound zero-insertion analyses, though diverse VJ usage argued against this for most clonotypes. Compared with coincidental sharing between unrelated individuals, an excess of low generation-probability sequences was observed among out-of-frame TCR alpha sequences shared between twins. Out-of-frame TCR alpha sharing in monozygotic twins was systematically underestimated by recombination models, whereas sharing between unrelated individuals was in agreement with the recombination models. Because the same donors could not be followed over many years, the conclusions relied on cross-sectional statistical analysis.

Library prep was done by 5' RACE. For sequencing, an Illumina HiSeq 2000 was employed. A universal primer binding site was introduced by template switching, and a unique molecular identifier was present in the final cDNA, enabling accurate counting of TCR cDNA molecules. Specific primers in the conserved constant-segment region were used to synthesize first-strand cDNA for the TCR alpha and beta chains. To control for contamination, each cDNA library was double barcoded with a SMART-Mk sample barcode plus Illumina barcodes. TruSeq adapter sequences along with Illumina sample barcodes were introduced in two successive PCR steps. The Illumina HiSeq platform was used with custom primers to sequence TCR alpha and beta cDNA libraries. Per the original workflow: MiGEC was used to process raw reads and extract unique molecular identifiers, and MiXCR was used to find CDR3 positions. For each individual, recombination models were inferred using an EM algorithm with the repgenHMM and IGoR tools. The analysis of shared clonotypes was done with the tcR package in R, with sharing normalized by the product of cloneset sizes. To study raw recombination without the effects of thymic and clonal selection, out-of-frame nonproductive sequences were analyzed. Using fastp trimming at Q25 and MiXCR clonotype assembly, TCRdb reanalyzed the public sequencing data and kept in-frame beta chains. Entries are consolidated by CDR3 protein sequence, retaining the most common genes and DNA. None of the V and J calls come from the authors' own analysis; TCRdb made them. This sample gives some 300,000 distinct CDR3 sequences in total; roughly an eighth of them show up just once. The ten top clones hold around 6.9% of the sample.

V gives up 4 bases and J gives up 2 bases, and the segment between their germline ends measures 14 bases. The germline V gene yields SGDLS for CDR1 and YYNGEE for CDR2. The CDR3 numbers 15 residues from cysteine through phenylalanine. Left in the record is the CDR3 DNA by itself, 45 bases read in frame from the first base. Every donor in the study was a healthy Caucasian. Three pairs of female monozygotic twins, all aged about 18 to 29 years, were included in the twin cohort. Positive isolation kits from Invitrogen were used to isolate CD4+ and CD8+ T cell populations. Comment on this clonotype: No antigen is known for it. Base qualities are not provided; no much larger clone lies one nucleotide away.

In addition, the sample was reused for a study of yellow fever vaccine responses in identical twins. From the second report: The T cell response to vaccination in identical twins was reported by the authors to appear partly convergent and partly personalized. The study precisely tracked vaccine-responding T cell clones in identical twins.

The chain employs TRBV9 and TRBJ2-3; 6 matching bases give a weak D call of TRBD1. This sequence originates from a woman between 18 and 30 years old in good health. Specimen: CD8+ T cells sorted from blood. CDR3 sequence: CASSIKQGPTDTQYF. The bases read TGTGCCAGCAGCATCAAACAGGGTCCCACAGATACGCAGTATTTT.